This T cell receptor (beta chain) appears in the sequencing data of a study of early T cells in non-severe SARS-CoV-2 infection. Study-wide results and caveats: In VDJdb matching, anti-spike CD8 responses were favored while private and CD4 specificities went missing.

A word on this clonotype: The antigen is not known.

Individual cDNA molecules received unique molecular identifiers. Each CDR3 protein is one row after TCRdb ran MiXCR on the 5' RACE reads. This sample yields nearly 55,000 distinct CDR3 sequences, of which about 7.7% are seen a single time; over 9.5% belongs to the top ten. This TCR came from an adult who was a healthcare worker with PCR-confirmed SARS-CoV-2 infection or an uninfected control (not recorded which). Sample: whole blood, taken at baseline.

The CDR3 bases are TGTGCCAGCAGCCAGTGGACAGGGCCAGATACGCAGTATTTT. Amino acid sequence: CASSQWTGPDTQYF. V usage is TRBV7-9 and J usage is TRBJ2-3; 8 bases match TRBD1. With V trimmed by 5 bases and J by 4 bases, 5 bases remained unmatched. The CDR3 has 14 amino acids. Germline V gives CDR1 SEHNR, CDR2 FQNEAQ (reference sequence). The variable domain in full, with the rest retrieved from reference TRBV7-9 and TRBJ2-3, is DTGVSQNPRHKITKRGQNVTFRCDPISEHNRLYWYRQTLGQGPEFLTYFQNEAQLEKSRLLSDRFSAERPKGSFSTLEIQRTEQGDSAMYLCASSQWTGPDTQYFGPGTRLTVL.